The 8 T cell receptor beta chains below all came from one sample that was sequenced in a study of T cells in Graves' hyperthyroidism and ophthalmopathy. Using RNA transcripts as the source, TCR beta CDR3 regions were amplified. The primer set for the first-round RT-PCR of the TCR CDR3 was HTBI. TCRdb itself ran the multiplex PCR reads through MiXCR, one entry per CDR3 protein. The data show hundreds of thousands of distinct CDR3 sequences, 14% seen once. The specimen was blood. Receptor source: a woman in her fifties or sixties with Graves' ophthalmopathy.

This clonotype has a handful of counts. The chain uses TRBV7-3 and TRBJ2-2; a weak D match, TRBD1 (5 bases). The CDR3 covers 14 residues. CDR1 and CDR2 (germline): SGHTA, FQGTGA. V shed 2 bases and J shed 4 bases, with 8 bases lying between them. The CDR3 region is CASSLDSVTGELFF. The CDR3 bases are TGTGCCAGCAGCTTAGACAGCGTCACCGGGGAGCTGTTTTTT.

This clonotype was recorded many times. The chain links TRBV9 to TRBJ1-1; the D is unclear. Germline-derived CDR1 and CDR2 are SGDLS and YYNGEE. This CDR3 has 13 amino acids. V was clipped by 3 bases and J by 4 bases, with 10 bases between them. The CDR3 loop reads CASSAWAGTEAFF. CDR3 in DNA: TGTGCCAGCAGCGCTTGGGCGGGCACTGAAGCTTTCTTT.

The sample holds many counts of this clonotype. This chain connects TRBV6-1 to TRBJ2-7; TRBD1 is a possible D gene (6 bases). The CDR3 consists of 15 residues. Trimming cost V 5 bases and J 5 bases, with 19 bases left between them. Germline CDR1 is MNHNS and CDR2 is SASEGT. The CDR3 is CASSSAMGARHEQYF. The CDR3 nucleotides read TGTGCCAGCAGTTCCGCCATGGGGGCGAGACACGAGCAGTACTTC.

This clonotype has only a few counts. The genes are TRBV7-9 and TRBJ1-6; possibly TRBD1 for D (5 bases). The CDR3 spans 13 residues. V lost 5 bases and J 5 bases, leaving 7 bases between the germline ends. Germline lookup yields CDR1 SEHNR and CDR2 FQNEAQ (reference sequence). CDR3 protein: CASSKGNNSPLHF. In DNA, the CDR3 is TGTGCCAGCAGCAAGGGGAATAATTCACCCCTCCACTTT. The entire variable domain, with the rest obtained from reference TRBV7-9 and TRBJ1-6, is as follows: DTGVSQNPRHKITKRGQNVTFRCDPISEHNRLYWYRQTLGQGPEFLTYFQNEAQLEKSRLLSDRFSAERPKGSFSTLEIQRTEQGDSAMYLCASSKGNNSPLHFGNGTRLTVT.

Many counts were recorded for this clonotype. The rearrangement links TRBV5-1 to TRBJ2-1; a possible D gene is TRBD1 (6 bases). The CDR3 is 14 amino acids. V shed 6 bases and J shed 0 bases, with 10 bases lying between them. CDR1 and CDR2 (germline): SGHRS, YFSETQ. The CDR3 sequence is CASKTGGSYNEQFF. The CDR3 DNA reads as TGCGCCAGCAAGACAGGCGGCTCCTACAATGAGCAGTTCTTC.

This clonotype was observed a handful of times. A read error may explain this, as a much larger clone is one base away. The rearrangement uses TRBV7-3 and TRBJ2-1; D gene unclear. V dropped 2 bases and J dropped 7 bases, with 12 bases sitting between them. CDR1 and CDR2 (germline): SGHTA, FQGTGA. This CDR3 is 14 amino acids long. This chain's CDR3 is CASSLRPGVNEQFF. In DNA, the CDR3 is TGTGCCAGCAGCTTACGGCCCGGCGTGAATGAGCAGTTCTTC.

The V and J genes are TRBV20-1 and TRBJ2-7, with 12 bases that match TRBD2. J lost 3 bases, V lost 0 bases, and 3 bases had no gene match. The CDR3 covers 15 residues. CDR1 DFQATT and CDR2 SNEGSKA come from the germline V gene (reference sequence). The CDR3 coding sequence is TGCAGTGCTAGAGACCTGACTAGCGGGAGCTACGAGCAGTACTTC. Protein product: CSARDLTSGSYEQYF.

The chain carries TRBV24-1 and TRBJ2-3, with D maybe TRBD2 (6 bases). The germline V gene encodes CDR1 KGHDR and CDR2 SFDVKD. This CDR3 contains 15 residues. V was pared by 1 base and J by 5 bases, with 12 bases between. CDR3: CATSDLGGAGDTQYF. The CDR3 coding sequence is TGTGCCACCAGTGATTTAGGAGGGGCGGGAGATACGCAGTATTTT.